The 5 T cell receptor beta chains given below trace back to one sample, sequenced in a study of cytomegalovirus exposure and HLA in healthy donors. TCRdb keeps only in-frame clones here, not all; method: immunoSEQ multiplex PCR. The profile shows 90,000 to 130,000 clones, around nine tenths of them singletons. What was sequenced was PBMCs. The receptors come from a woman in her twenties or thirties in good health and CMV-seropositive.

The chain uses TRBV27 and TRBJ1-2; D is undetermined. This CDR3 has 14 residues. Germline V gene lookup returns CDR1 MNHEY and CDR2 SMNVEV (reference sequence). The ends were cut back, 3 bases at V and 8 bases at J, with 16 bases in the middle. The DNA of the CDR3 is TGTGCCAGCAGTTTCGCACGTTCCCCGGGGGGCTACACCTTC. This translates into CASSFARSPGGYTF.

This clone was recorded once. The chain joins TRBV7-9 to TRBJ1-1, with 7 bases aligning to TRBD1. The junction had 4 bases not matched to a gene; V was cut back by 6 bases and J by 6 bases. CDR3 length: 12 residues. Germline CDR1 SEHNR, CDR2 FQNEAQ (reference sequence). DNA of the CDR3: TGTGCCAGCAGGGACGGGACAGCTGAAGCTTTCTTT. Amino acid sequence: CASRDGTAEAFF.

V and J are TRBV7-2 and TRBJ2-3; tentative D call: TRBD2 (5 bases). The CDR3 contains 15 residues. Trimming pared 5 bases from V and 1 base from J, leaving 13 bases between. Germline CDR1 reads SGHTA; CDR2 reads FQGNSA. Here the CDR3 reads CASSPGSGRTDTQYF. DNA of the CDR3: TGTGCCAGCAGCCCTGGCAGCGGTCGCACAGATACGCAGTATTTT.

This chain uses TRBV9 with TRBJ2-7, with D perhaps matching TRBD2 (7 bases). Trimming took 4 bases from V and 0 from J, leaving 11 bases between them. Germline CDR1 is SGDLS and CDR2 is YYNGEE. The CDR3 spans 14 residues. The CDR3 coding sequence is TGTGCCAGCAGCCCCGCGGGGGCCTCCTACGAGCAGTACTTC. Its translation is CASSPAGASYEQYF.

The chain couples TRBV7-9 to TRBJ2-2, with D uncertain. The germline CDR1 and CDR2 sequences are SEHNR and FQNEAQ (reference sequence). The CDR3 extends over 15 amino acids. The V end lost 8 bases, the J end lost 5 bases, and 18 bases lay between the germline ends. CDR3 bases: TGTGCCAGCGGCGGAAGTGGCGTTTCTACCGGGGAGCTGTTTTTT. It translates to CASGGSGVSTGELFF.